These T cell receptor beta chains were read from a single sample in a study of T cells in Graves' hyperthyroidism and ophthalmopathy. MiXCR was run by TCRdb on the multiplex PCR reads, yielding one entry per CDR3 protein. The sample consists of 490,000 or so distinct CDR3 sequences, about 16% of them appearing once. The sample taken for sequencing was blood. The receptor source for this set is a woman aged 25 to 45 with Graves' ophthalmopathy. CDR3s include the opening cysteine and the closing phenylalanine or tryptophan. D genes are given only for firm matches. Clone sizes are given selectively: once, few, many, or a class where the clone is expanded.

v_gene,j_gene,abundance,d_gene,CDR3aa,CDR3nt
TRBV3-1,TRBJ2-1,few,TRBD2,CASSQYDGLAGDNEQFF,TGTGCCAGCAGCCAATACGACGGACTAGCGGGGGACAATGAGCAGTTCTTC
TRBV2,TRBJ2-1,many,TRBD2,CASSARPSGYNEQFF,TGTGCCAGCAGTGCGAGACCTAGCGGCTACAATGAGCAGTTCTTC
TRBV5-8,TRBJ2-3,many,.,CASSLLAPRTDTQYF,TGTGCCAGCAGCCTTCTAGCGCCCCGTACAGATACGCAGTATTTT
TRBV20-1,TRBJ2-3,.,.,CSAIQRRTSTDTQYF,TGCAGTGCTATCCAAAGACGGACTAGCACAGATACGCAGTATTTT
TRBV19,TRBJ1-1,few,.,CASSLDYRVRSTEAFF,TGTGCCAGTAGTTTGGACTACAGGGTAAGGAGTACTGAAGCTTTCTTT
TRBV7-2,TRBJ1-4,many,.,CASRSGRGNEKLFF,TGTGCCAGCCGCTCAGGGAGGGGTAATGAAAAACTGTTTTTT
TRBV7-9,TRBJ1-5,many,.,CASSLDSGNQPQHF,TGTGCCAGCAGCTTAGACAGTGGCAATCAGCCCCAGCATTTT
TRBV6-2/TRBV6-3,TRBJ2-4,.,.,CASAFSGKNIQYF,TGTGCCTCAGCGTTCTCGGGCAAAAACATTCAGTACTTC
TRBV12-3/TRBV12-4,TRBJ1-5,.,.,CASTSIQLGQPQHF,TGTGCCAGCACCTCGATCCAATTGGGTCAGCCCCAGCATTTT
TRBV4-3,TRBJ2-3,few,TRBD2,CASSQEASGSPPDTQYF,TGCGCCAGCAGCCAAGAAGCTAGCGGGAGCCCCCCAGATACGCAGTATTTT
TRBV4-3,TRBJ2-2,few,.,CASSQDPRPRGTGELFF,TGCGCCAGCAGCCAAGATCCTCGGCCGCGAGGTACCGGGGAGCTGTTTTTT
TRBV27,TRBJ2-1,few,.,CASTSQGERANEQFF,TGTGCCAGCACATCACAGGGCGAGAGGGCAAATGAGCAGTTCTTC
TRBV6-2/TRBV6-3,TRBJ2-7,.,.,CAIAGAWYEQYF,TGTGCCATCGCCGGGGCTTGGTACGAGCAGTACTTC
TRBV20-1,TRBJ2-3,many,TRBD2,CSAEPSRGFTDTQYF,TGCAGTGCCGAGCCCTCGCGGGGGTTCACAGATACGCAGTATTTT
TRBV29-1,TRBJ2-1,.,.,CSGLNLVSYNEQFF,TGCAGCGGGCTAAATCTAGTCTCCTACAATGAGCAGTTCTTC
TRBV12-3/TRBV12-4,TRBJ2-7,many,.,CASSFQAGTDYEQYF,TGTGCCAGCAGTTTCCAGGCGGGGACTGACTACGAGCAGTACTTC
TRBV12-3/TRBV12-4,TRBJ1-4,.,.,CASSLLGLVATNEKLFF,TGTGCCAGCAGTTTACTTGGTCTCGTTGCAACTAATGAAAAACTGTTTTTT
TRBV28,TRBJ2-7,many,.,CASRAPGYPSYEQYF,TGTGCCAGCAGGGCGCCGGGCTACCCGTCCTACGAGCAGTACTTC
TRBV6-1,TRBJ2-7,.,TRBD2,CASSSSSGRAYEQYF,TGTGCCAGCAGTTCCTCTAGCGGGAGGGCCTACGAGCAGTACTTC
TRBV7-9,TRBJ2-3,many,.,CASSTVITDTQYF,TGTGCCAGCAGCACGGTCATCACAGATACGCAGTATTTT
TRBV5-6,TRBJ2-7,.,.,CASSWRGQFYEQYF,TGTGCCAGCAGCTGGAGAGGACAGTTCTACGAGCAGTACTTC
TRBV7-8,TRBJ2-7,many,.,CASSAQQGYEQYF,TGTGCCAGCAGCGCCCAACAGGGCTACGAGCAGTACTTC
TRBV11-2,TRBJ2-7,many,TRBD2,CASSLLTASGFSYEQYF,TGTGCCAGCAGTTTACTAACGGCTAGCGGGTTCTCCTACGAGCAGTACTTC
TRBV28,TRBJ2-1,many,.,CASSRYREGSYNEQFF,TGTGCCAGCAGTCGATACAGGGAGGGGTCCTACAATGAGCAGTTCTTC
TRBV7-2,TRBJ2-7,many,.,CASSLEYGPEQYF,TGTGCCAGCAGCTTAGAGTACGGGCCCGAGCAGTACTTC
TRBV7-3,TRBJ2-3,few,.,CASSEMDTQYF,TGTGCCAGCAGTGAAATGGATACGCAGTATTTT